The source of this TCR beta chain is a study of T-cell memory formation after mild COVID-19 (dated by TCRdb to 2020 to 2022). The study in broad terms: TCR sequence clusters from the two donors were found to be largely donor specific. T-cell clones expanding and contracting after mild COVID-19 in two donors were tracked by longitudinal TCRalpha and TCRbeta repertoire sequencing. The cohort comprised two young, previously healthy adult volunteers, one female and one male. General findings and caveats noted by the study authors: Whether the second-wave clones peaking on day 37 were SARS-CoV-2 specific was not confirmed. Only two mild cases were covered by the study, and larger cohorts that include severe cases with pre-infection samples were considered necessary. Balanced CD4/CD8 phenotypes were observed for clones contracting from day 15 to 85, whereas a bias towards CD4+ was observed for a second wave of clones expanding from day 15 to 37. Some responding clones were found in pre-infection memory, which suggests that pre-existing cross-reactive memory T cells took part in the SARS-CoV-2 response. Contracting CD4+ clones turned up mainly in the CM and EM memory subsets, whereas EMRA was where CD8+ clones were enriched.

Ficoll-Paque density gradient centrifugation was used to isolate PBMCs. Reading the germline V gene gives CDR1 KGHSH and CDR2 LQKENI. A distance of 14 bases separates the germline ends of V and J, which lose 6 bases and 5 bases respectively. Counted from cysteine to phenylalanine, this CDR3 has 14 amino acids. The entry retains the CDR3 DNA only, 42 bases that are in frame from base 1. The sample was run on an Illumina NovaSeq 6000. cDNA libraries for TCRalpha and TCRbeta were prepared by 5'RACE using constant-segment primers, with sample barcodes and unique molecular identifiers added. RNA was extracted from every sample with Trizol reagent. Libraries were amplified in two PCR steps, with a second sample barcode and Illumina TruSeq adapters added in the second step. Sequencing of the libraries was done on an Illumina NovaSeq, producing 2 x 150 bp paired-end reads. On the authors' methods: Reads were demultiplexed and collapsed into UMI-guided consensus sequences with migec v1.2.7. Using mixcr v2.1.11, UMI consensuses were aligned to TRA and TRB V and J templates and then assembled into clonotypes. A clonotype was counted as expanded or contracted only when both edgeR and NoisET called the clonotype significant, with the noise models trained on biological replicates. For edgeR calls, a false discovery rate-adjusted p below 0.01 and a log2 fold-change threshold of 1 were applied. As an exploratory analysis of dynamics, PCA with hierarchical clustering was applied to max-normalized trajectories of the 1000 most abundant clonotypes. Separately sequenced CD4+ and CD8+ repertoires were used to assign the CD4 or CD8 phenotype of responding clones. TCRdb took the public reads, trimmed them with fastp at Q25, ran MiXCR for clone calling and kept in-frame beta chains. Identical CDR3 proteins give one entry, which carries the most common genes and DNA. TCRdb, not the original authors, processed these V and J calls. The sample table lists roughly 450,000 distinct CDR3 sequences, about 20% of them with a count of one. The ten largest clonotypes hold 9% to 15% of the sample.

This clonotype was picked up a small number of times. The target of this receptor is not known. Base quality data are lacking; no much larger clone is found one base away. This receptor was taken from an adult woman who had mild COVID-19 (a few samples of this study predate the infection). The sample titles of this study are shuffled in the database, so cell type and time point are left out; the donor was told from shared clones. Recombination connected TRBV18 to TRBJ2-1, with the D gene uncertain. The sample was PBMCs or a T cell subset sorted from them (not recorded which). The bases are TGTGCCAGCTCGCGCTACGCCGGCGACAATGAGCAGTTCTTC. This codes for CASSRYAGDNEQFF.